One T cell receptor (beta chain) is described in this entry. Generated by immunoSEQ multiplex PCR, the TCRdb table keeps only in-frame clones and is missing some. The sample consists of 260,000 or so clones, about 83% of them appearing once. The data belong to a study of blood T cell repertoires in COVID-19. This clonotype originated in a woman in her thirties or forties who had been exposed to COVID-19. Material for sequencing was PBMCs or T cells enriched from blood (not recorded which).

The CDR3 region has the DNA TGTGCCAGCAGCTTGGCCCGGGACAGGGTCTATGGCTACACCTTC. It encodes CASSLARDRVYGYTF. This rearrangement joins TRBV7-2 to TRBJ1-2; the match to TRBD1 covers 9 bases. V was pared by 3 bases and J by 4 bases, with 6 bases of the junction left unmatched. This CDR3 spans 15 amino acids. Per germline, CDR1 SGHTA and CDR2 FQGNSA.